These 30 T cell receptor beta chains were all obtained from the same sample, sequenced in a study of blood T cell repertoires in COVID-19. Produced via immunoSEQ multiplex PCR; TCRdb's table is partial and in-frame only. In the table there are approximately 250,000 clones, about 87% of which are singletons. Input material: PBMCs or T cells enriched from blood (not recorded which). The receptors stem from a woman in her 30s with acute COVID-19.

V and J are TRBV5-1 and TRBJ2-3; TRBD2 agrees at 7 bases. Looked up from germline, CDR1 is SGHRS and CDR2 is YFSETQ. This CDR3 region has 16 residues. With V trimmed by 4 bases and J by 1 base, 9 bases remained unmatched. Written as DNA, the CDR3 is TGCGCCAGCAGCCCGAGCGGGCTAGCGGGCACAGATACGCAGTATTTT. The encoded protein is CASSPSGLAGTDTQYF. The variable domain in full, completed from reference TRBV5-1 and TRBJ2-3, reads KAGVTQTPRYLIKTRGQQVTLSCSPISGHRSVSWYQQTPGQGLQFLFEYFSETQRNKGNFPGRFSGRQFSNSRSEMNVSTLELGDSALYLCASSPSGLAGTDTQYFGPGTRLTVL.

The V gene is TRBV28, the J gene TRBJ2-7, with D maybe TRBD1 (6 bases). The germline V gene encodes CDR1 MDHEN and CDR2 SYDVKM. V gave up 6 bases and J gave up 5 bases, with 11 bases separating them. The CDR3 has 12 amino acids. DNA of the CDR3: TGTGCCAGCAGACGGACAGTTCACGAGCAGTACTTC. It codes for CASRRTVHEQYF.

The genes are TRBV28 and TRBJ1-2; no clear D. There are 14 residues in the CDR3. The V end lost 3 bases, the J end lost 2 bases, and 10 bases lay between the germline ends. Germline values: CDR1 MDHEN, CDR2 SYDVKM. The CDR3 loop is CASSLFSGNYGYTF. For the CDR3, the DNA is TGTGCCAGCAGTTTGTTTAGCGGGAACTATGGCTACACCTTC.

The chain is built from TRBV4-2 and TRBJ1-6, with no clear D. This CDR3 spans 16 amino acids. Per germline, CDR1 LGHNA and CDR2 YNFKEQ. Trimming shortened V by 0 bases and J by 8 bases, and 14 bases separated the two germline ends. For the CDR3, the DNA is TGTGCCAGCAGCCAAGATGCGGGTAGATGGGATTCACCCCTCCACTTT. Its protein product is CASSQDAGRWDSPLHF.

The table lists this clone with a count of one. V gene TRBV19 combines with J gene TRBJ1-2; 11 nucleotides agree with TRBD1. The length of the CDR3 is 16 residues. Germline V CDR1 and CDR2: LNHDA, SQIVND (reference sequence). Trimming took 3 bases from V and 3 from J; bases not matched to a gene: 6. The CDR3 DNA follows: TGTGCCAGTAGTATTTTGGGACAGGGGGAGCACTATGGCTACACCTTC. Its protein is CASSILGQGEHYGYTF.

This clone was counted once. The chain employs TRBV24-1 and TRBJ2-6; D might be TRBD1 (6 bases). CDR1 is KGHDR, CDR2 SFDVKD, per germline. Trimming left V 8 bases short and J 0 bases short, with 7 bases between. This CDR3 is built from 14 residues. In DNA form, the CDR3 reads TGTGCCACCATGGACAGCTCTGGGGCCAACGTCCTGACTTTC. Protein: CATMDSSGANVLTF.

With regard to this clone: It is unclear where the CDR3 begins or ends on the DNA, so no DNA is shown, and the CDR3 is as TCRdb lists it. This chain links TRBV6-5 with TRBJ2-3; the table gives TRBD2 as D, unverified against the DNA. A total of 12 residues make up the CDR3, ends included. Germline CDR1 MNHEY, CDR2 SVGAGI. CDR3: CASSSSGDTQYF.

This clone has just one count. This sequence joins TRBV27 and TRBJ2-2; possible D gene TRBD2, 6 bases. The CDR3 runs 13 residues. V lost 5 bases, J lost 6 bases, and 10 bases lay in between. Germline V gene data show CDR1 as MNHEY and CDR2 as SMNVEV (reference sequence). The CDR3 sequence is CASSHGRSGELFF. Here the CDR3 DNA reads TGTGCCAGCAGTCACGGGAGATCCGGGGAGCTGTTTTTT.

The V gene is TRBV2, the J gene TRBJ1-1; the D is unclear. CDR1 and CDR2 (germline): SNHLY, FYNNEI. Trimming pared 7 bases from V and 3 bases from J, leaving 12 bases between. The CDR3 is 13 residues long. In nucleotides, the CDR3 is TGTGCCAGCATCGGACTGATGGACACTGAAGCTTTCTTT. As protein: CASIGLMDTEAFF. The full variable domain, completed using reference TRBV2 and TRBJ1-1, is EPEVTQTPSHQVTQMGQEVILRCVPISNHLYFYWYRQILGQKVEFLVSFYNNEISEKSEIFDDQFSVERPDGSNFTLKIRSTKLEDSAMYFCASIGLMDTEAFFGQGTRLTVV.

The DNA for the CDR3 is TGTGCCAGCTCACCACCTAGCGGGAGTACGTACGAGCAGTACTTC. This gives the protein CASSPPSGSTYEQYF. V is TRBV18 and J is TRBJ2-7; 9 bases map to TRBD2. CDR1 is KGHSH and CDR2 is LQKENI in the germline V gene. V gave up 0 bases and J gave up 4 bases; unmatched junction bases: 4. This CDR3 region has 15 residues.

This chain joins TRBV6-2 or TRBV6-3 and TRBJ2-2; D uncertain. Germline loops: CDR1 MNHEY, CDR2 SVGEGT. V lost 4 bases, J lost 5 bases, and 8 bases lay in between. This CDR3 comprises 13 residues. CDR3 sequence: CASSLSRTGELFF. In DNA, the CDR3 is TGTGCCAGCAGTTTGAGTCGTACCGGGGAGCTGTTTTTT.

For this clone: At one end the junction does not follow the germline gene, possibly because of a read error. V usage is TRBV7-7 and J usage is TRBJ1-4, with D unresolved. Germline values: CDR1 SSHAT, CDR2 FNYEAQ (reference sequence). The CDR3 runs to 15 residues. For the CDR3, the DNA is TGTGCTAGCAGCTTAAGCCTTACTGAGGGAGAAAAACTGTTTTTT. The encoded protein is CASSLSLTEGEKLFF.

The chain carries TRBV2 and TRBJ1-5; 10 nucleotides agree with TRBD1. Trimming cost V 6 bases and J 2 bases; bases outside gene matches: 7. Germline lookup yields CDR1 SNHLY and CDR2 FYNNEI. The length of the CDR3 is 16 residues. The CDR3 loop reads CASSGDRGMGNQPQHF. The DNA of the CDR3 is TGTGCCAGCAGCGGGGACAGGGGAATGGGCAATCAGCCCCAGCATTTT.

The V call is TRBV27, the J call TRBJ2-7; D is undetermined. Germline V gene sequence: CDR1 MNHEY, CDR2 SMNVEV (reference sequence). The length of the CDR3 is 13 residues. V lost 0 bases and J lost 0, with 3 bases in between. CDR3 in DNA: TGTGCCAGCAGTTTATCCCTCTCCTACGAGCAGTACTTC. Amino acids: CASSLSLSYEQYF.

The CDR3 nucleotides are TGCGCCAGCAGCTTGCCCCCGGGGCAGGGGCTTAACACCGGGGAGCTGTTTTTT. It is translated as CASSLPPGQGLNTGELFF. The chain couples TRBV5-1 to TRBJ2-2; D may be TRBD1 (6 bases). The V end was cut by 1 base, the J end by 2 bases, with 18 bases between. The CDR3 extends over 18 amino acids. Germline CDR1 is SGHRS and CDR2 is YFSETQ.

The chain carries TRBV28 and TRBJ2-7; 8 bases map to TRBD2. With 6 bases clipped from V and 3 bases from J, the junction kept 10 bases outside the gene matches. This CDR3 has 15 residues. Germline CDR1 is MDHEN and CDR2 is SYDVKM. CDR3 protein: CASSAAGTSGYEQYF. Here the CDR3 DNA reads TGTGCCAGCAGCGCTGCCGGGACTAGTGGCTACGAGCAGTACTTC.

This clone was seen a single time. The chain uses TRBV7-8 and TRBJ1-2; 7 bases match TRBD1. After removal of 1 base from V and 2 bases from J, the junction contained 4 bases not matched to a gene. This CDR3 region has 15 residues. Germline CDR1 SGHVS, CDR2 FQNEAQ. CDR3 amino acids: CASSLEGTVNYGYTF. The DNA of the CDR3 is TGTGCCAGCAGCTTAGAGGGGACAGTAAACTATGGCTACACCTTC.

This clone has just a few counts. The V call is TRBV6-1, the J call TRBJ2-7, with D maybe TRBD1 (7 bases). The length of the CDR3 is 14 residues. V dropped 2 bases and J dropped 5 bases, with 13 bases sitting between them. Germline lookup yields CDR1 MNHNS and CDR2 SASEGT. CDR3 bases: TGTGCCAGCAGTGAAATGGAGGGGGCTAACGAGCAGTACTTC. It codes for CASSEMEGANEQYF.

This chain links TRBV28 with TRBJ2-1; D is uncertain. The germline V and J ends were trimmed by 11 bases and 8 bases, with 7 bases remaining between them. Germline assignment: CDR1 MDHEN and CDR2 SYDVKM. The CDR3 has 9 amino acids. Written as DNA, the CDR3 is TGTGCCCTCAGGTATGAGCAGTTCTTC. Its protein is CALRYEQFF.

This clone has a handful of counts. The V gene is TRBV5-1, the J gene TRBJ2-1; 9 bases are shared with TRBD2. The trim removed 9 bases at V and 10 bases at J, leaving 11 bases unmatched. The CDR3 runs to 13 residues. Germline CDR1 is SGHRS and CDR2 is YFSETQ. The CDR3 loop reads CATRAGGDREQFF. Written as DNA, the CDR3 is TGCGCCACCCGGGCGGGGGGGGATCGAGAGCAGTTCTTC.

V and J are TRBV28 and TRBJ2-1; 12 nucleotides line up with TRBD2. With V trimmed by 5 bases and J by 8 bases, 10 bases remained unmatched. Per germline, CDR1 MDHEN and CDR2 SYDVKM. The CDR3 runs to 16 residues. The CDR3 here is CASSPNRLAGAHEQFF. The CDR3 bases are TGTGCCAGCAGTCCAAACCGACTAGCGGGAGCTCATGAGCAGTTCTTC.

The chain has TRBV5-1 and TRBJ2-7; 9 bases map to TRBD1. Germline V lookup: CDR1 SGHRS, CDR2 YFSETQ. V lost 4 bases to trimming and J lost 6 bases; unmatched junction nucleotides: 8. This CDR3 comprises 14 residues. The CDR3 sequence is CASSPDGQGTEQYF. CDR3 in DNA: TGCGCCAGCAGCCCCGATGGACAGGGGACCGAGCAGTACTTC.

The chain couples TRBV6-5 to TRBJ2-1; 8 bases line up with TRBD1. The CDR3 length is 14 residues. Germline V gene data show CDR1 as MNHEY and CDR2 as SVGAGI. V trimming: 6 bases; J trimming: 6 bases; junction bases outside the gene matches: 7. Written as DNA, the CDR3 is TGTGCCAGCAGGGACAGGGTTTTAGGCAATGAGCAGTTCTTC. Translated: CASRDRVLGNEQFF.

The V gene is TRBV6-2 or TRBV6-3, the J gene TRBJ2-7; TRBD1 matches at 8 bases. CDR1 MNHEY and CDR2 SVGEGT come from the germline V gene. V lost 6 bases and J lost 5; bases outside the gene matches: 9. CDR3 length equals 14 residues. The CDR3 DNA reads as TGTGCCAGCAGCGATCGACAGGGGAGCGACGAGCAGTACTTC. This translates into CASSDRQGSDEQYF.

The gene calls are TRBV6-5 and TRBJ2-6; D perhaps matches TRBD1 (5 bases). CDR1 is MNHEY, CDR2 SVGAGI, per germline. V lost 0 bases and J lost 2, with 5 bases in between. This CDR3 is 15 amino acids long. The CDR3 bases are TGTGCCAGCAGTTACTCGACAGCTGGGGCCAACGTCCTGACTTTC. It specifies CASSYSTAGANVLTF.

As DNA, the CDR3 is TGTGCCAGCAGTTCGTTGGGACAGATCGTACGTGGCTACACCTTC. Translated, it gives CASSSLGQIVRGYTF. The V and J genes are TRBV28 and TRBJ1-2, with TRBD1 matching 7 bases. This CDR3 has 15 amino acids. Germline V gives CDR1 MDHEN, CDR2 SYDVKM. The J segment lost 7 bases and the V segment lost 4 bases, leaving 12 bases of the junction unmatched.

The rearrangement uses TRBV19 and TRBJ2-7, with 9 positions matching TRBD1. There are 11 residues in the CDR3. V was pared by 8 bases and J by 4 bases, with 0 bases of the junction left unmatched. The V gene's germline CDR1 is LNHDA and CDR2 SQIVND (reference sequence). CDR3 DNA sequence: TGTGCCAGTGGACAGGGGTACGAGCAGTACTTC. Its translation: CASGQGYEQYF.

This rearrangement joins TRBV4-2 to TRBJ2-2; the match to TRBD1 covers 8 bases. This CDR3 spans 17 amino acids. Trimming cost V 0 bases and J 3 bases; bases outside gene matches: 6. The germline gives CDR1 LGHNA, CDR2 YNFKEQ. As DNA, the CDR3 is TGTGCCAGCAGCCAAGACCGGACAGGGCGAGACACCGGGGAGCTGTTTTTT. Protein product: CASSQDRTGRDTGELFF.

The chain uses TRBV5-1 and TRBJ2-3; 8 positions agree with TRBD2. CDR1 is SGHRS and CDR2 is YFSETQ in the germline V gene. This CDR3 is built from 15 residues. Trimming cost V 4 bases and J 4 bases; bases outside gene matches: 8. This CDR3 reads CASSILADPPDTQYF. The CDR3 nucleotides read TGCGCCAGCAGCATACTAGCGGATCCCCCAGATACGCAGTATTTT.

The chain recombines TRBV28 with TRBJ1-4, with 8 bases matching TRBD1. The V gene end was trimmed by 5 bases and the J gene end by 6 bases; junction bases not matched to a gene: 8. Germline V gene data show CDR1 as MDHEN and CDR2 as SYDVKM. The CDR3 has 15 amino acids. The CDR3 bases are TGTGCCAGCAGTCCGGTCACAGGGGGTCATGAAAAACTGTTTTTT. This codes for CASSPVTGGHEKLFF.